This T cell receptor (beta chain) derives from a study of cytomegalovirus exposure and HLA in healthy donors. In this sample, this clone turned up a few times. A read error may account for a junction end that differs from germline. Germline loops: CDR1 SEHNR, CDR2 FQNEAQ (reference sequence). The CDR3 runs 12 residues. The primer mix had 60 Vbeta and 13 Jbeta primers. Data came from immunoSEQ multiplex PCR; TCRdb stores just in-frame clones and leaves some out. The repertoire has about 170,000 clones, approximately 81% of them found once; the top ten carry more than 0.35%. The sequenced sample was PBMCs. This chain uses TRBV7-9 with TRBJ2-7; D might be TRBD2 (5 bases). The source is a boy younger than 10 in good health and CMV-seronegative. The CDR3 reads CASSLMSEGRNF. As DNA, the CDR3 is TGTGCCAGCAGCTTAATGAGTGAGGGTAGGAACTTC.